A selection of T cell receptor beta chains follows, all from one sample in a study of T cell responses to AZD1222 COVID-19 vaccine. This table comes from immunoSEQ multiplex PCR, and its TCRdb copy is limited to in-frame clones, with some not included. The table includes around 140,000 clones, approximately 92% detected once. The sequencing here drew on peripheral blood, taken on day 0 of AZD1222 vaccination. The receptors stem from an adult in good health. Both conserved end residues are part of each CDR3. Each record gives: clone size, D gene, J gene, V gene, CDR3 protein, CDR3 DNA. A D gene is named only where the DNA matches it firmly. Size is stated for part of the rows, as once, few or many counts, or as a class when the clone is expanded.

clone size: NA
D gene: NA
J gene: TRBJ1-1
V gene: TRBV5-1
CDR3 protein: CASMGGTEAFF
CDR3 DNA: TGCGCCAGCATGGGAGGCACTGAAGCTTTCTTT

clone size: NA
D gene: NA
J gene: TRBJ2-6
V gene: TRBV7-2
CDR3 protein: CASSPPLRSSGANVLTF
CDR3 DNA: TGTGCCAGCAGCCCTCCATTGAGGAGCTCTGGGGCCAACGTCCTGACTTTC

clone size: NA
D gene: TRBD1
J gene: TRBJ2-1
V gene: TRBV19
CDR3 protein: CASSRTGGSYNEQFF
CDR3 DNA: TGTGCCAGTAGTAGGACAGGGGGCTCCTACAATGAGCAGTTCTTC

clone size: NA
D gene: TRBD2
J gene: TRBJ2-5
V gene: TRBV3-1/TRBV3-2
CDR3 protein: CASSPFTGLAAQETQYF
CDR3 DNA: TGTGCCAGCAGTCCCTTTACTGGACTAGCGGCCCAAGAGACCCAGTACTTC

clone size: once
D gene: NA
J gene: TRBJ2-3
V gene: TRBV2
CDR3 protein: CASSMDTLTDTQYF
CDR3 DNA: TGTGCCAGCAGCATGGACACGCTCACAGATACGCAGTATTTT

clone size: once
D gene: NA
J gene: TRBJ2-7
V gene: TRBV30
CDR3 protein: CAWSLYAYEQYF
CDR3 DNA: TGTGCCTGGAGTCTCTATGCCTACGAGCAGTACTTC

clone size: NA
D gene: NA
J gene: TRBJ2-1
V gene: TRBV18
CDR3 protein: CASSPVWVGGLVHEQFF
CDR3 DNA: TGTGCCAGCTCACCAGTTTGGGTAGGCGGGTTAGTTCATGAGCAGTTCTTC

clone size: once
D gene: TRBD2
J gene: TRBJ2-1
V gene: TRBV7-9
CDR3 protein: CASSFSGRAYNEQFF
CDR3 DNA: TGTGCCAGCAGCTTTAGCGGGAGGGCGTACAATGAGCAGTTCTTC

clone size: NA
D gene: NA
J gene: TRBJ2-3
V gene: TRBV27
CDR3 protein: CASSRRGIGTDTQYF
CDR3 DNA: TGTGCCAGCAGTCGACGGGGGATTGGCACAGATACGCAGTATTTT

clone size: NA
D gene: TRBD2
J gene: TRBJ2-3
V gene: TRBV5-1
CDR3 protein: CASSGSGGVSTDTQYF
CDR3 DNA: TGCGCCAGCAGCGGTAGCGGGGGGGTGAGCACAGATACGCAGTATTTT

clone size: NA
D gene: NA
J gene: TRBJ1-2
V gene: TRBV2
CDR3 protein: CASSERGVSFGYTF
CDR3 DNA: TGTGCCAGCAGTGAAAGGGGAGTTTCGTTCGGCTACACCTTC

clone size: NA
D gene: NA
J gene: TRBJ2-6
V gene: TRBV5-5
CDR3 protein: CASESKISGANVLTF
CDR3 DNA: TGTGCCAGCGAATCCAAAATCTCTGGGGCCAACGTCCTGACTTTC

clone size: NA
D gene: NA
J gene: TRBJ2-1
V gene: TRBV27
CDR3 protein: CASNRGGFYNEQFF
CDR3 DNA: TGTGCCAGCAACCGGGGTGGGTTCTACAATGAGCAGTTCTTC

clone size: NA
D gene: TRBD2
J gene: TRBJ2-1
V gene: TRBV5-1
CDR3 protein: CASSPGLAGNNEQFF
CDR3 DNA: TGCGCCAGCAGCCCAGGACTAGCGGGAAACAATGAGCAGTTCTTC

clone size: once
D gene: NA
J gene: TRBJ1-2
V gene: TRBV28
CDR3 protein: CASSVQGYGYTF
CDR3 DNA: TGTGCCAGCAGTGTCCAGGGATATGGCTACACCTTC

clone size: NA
D gene: TRBD1
J gene: TRBJ2-2
V gene: TRBV12-5
CDR3 protein: CASGEPYRGPNTGELFF
CDR3 DNA: TGTGCTAGTGGGGAACCTTACAGGGGGCCGAACACCGGGGAGCTGTTTTTT

clone size: NA
D gene: TRBD2
J gene: TRBJ2-3
V gene: TRBV19
CDR3 protein: CASNVGASGGISDTQYF
CDR3 DNA: TGTGCCAGCAATGTGGGGGCTAGCGGGGGCATTTCAGATACGCAGTATTTT

clone size: NA
D gene: TRBD2
J gene: TRBJ2-7
V gene: TRBV9
CDR3 protein: CASGGDFRYF
CDR3 DNA: TGTGCCAGTGGGGGGGACTTCAGGTACTTC

clone size: once
D gene: TRBD1
J gene: TRBJ2-2
V gene: TRBV27
CDR3 protein: CASNWGQTGELFF
CDR3 DNA: TGTGCCAGCAATTGGGGACAGACCGGGGAGCTGTTTTTT

clone size: NA
D gene: NA
J gene: TRBJ2-3
V gene: TRBV14
CDR3 protein: CASSQEDYPASPVVTQYF
CDR3 DNA: TGTGCCAGCAGCCAAGAGGACTACCCCGCCTCGCCGGTTGTTACGCAGTATTTT

clone size: NA
D gene: NA
J gene: TRBJ1-2
V gene: TRBV6-5
CDR3 protein: CASNADQGLYYGYTF
CDR3 DNA: TGTGCCAGCAACGCAGATCAGGGTTTGTATTATGGCTACACCTTC

clone size: NA
D gene: NA
J gene: TRBJ2-2
V gene: TRBV7-8
CDR3 protein: CASSLVPPTGELFF
CDR3 DNA: TGTGCCAGCAGCCTAGTGCCCCCCACCGGGGAGCTGTTTTTT

clone size: NA
D gene: TRBD1
J gene: TRBJ1-4
V gene: TRBV19
CDR3 protein: CASLQTGRNEKLFF
CDR3 DNA: TGTGCCAGTCTCCAGACAGGGCGTAATGAAAAACTGTTTTTT

clone size: NA
D gene: NA
J gene: TRBJ1-2
V gene: TRBV12-3/TRBV12-4
CDR3 protein: CASSSDRYYGYTF
CDR3 DNA: TGTGCCAGCAGTTCAGACAGGTACTATGGCTACACCTTC

clone size: NA
D gene: NA
J gene: TRBJ1-5
V gene: TRBV3-1/TRBV3-2
CDR3 protein: CASRGDPSQPQHF
CDR3 DNA: TGTGCCAGCCGTGGGGACCCAAGTCAGCCCCAGCATTTT

clone size: NA
D gene: NA
J gene: TRBJ1-2
V gene: TRBV19
CDR3 protein: CASSISGDYGYTF
CDR3 DNA: TGTGCCAGTAGTATCTCGGGGGACTATGGCTACACCTTC

clone size: NA
D gene: TRBD1
J gene: TRBJ2-7
V gene: TRBV2
CDR3 protein: CASSERAGGYEQYF
CDR3 DNA: TGTGCCAGCAGTGAAAGGGCAGGGGGCTACGAGCAGTACTTC

clone size: NA
D gene: TRBD2
J gene: TRBJ2-5
V gene: TRBV6-5
CDR3 protein: CASRGLAGQETQYF
CDR3 DNA: TGTGCCAGCAGGGGACTAGCGGGTCAAGAGACCCAGTACTTC

clone size: NA
D gene: NA
J gene: TRBJ1-1
V gene: TRBV12-5
CDR3 protein: CASGRDKLLNTEAFF
CDR3 DNA: TGTGCTAGTGGCAGGGACAAACTTCTGAACACTGAAGCTTTCTTT

clone size: NA
D gene: NA
J gene: TRBJ1-3
V gene: TRBV3-1/TRBV3-2
CDR3 protein: CASSPAGNTIYF
CDR3 DNA: TGTGCCAGCAGCCCCGCTGGAAACACCATATATTTT

clone size: once
D gene: NA
J gene: TRBJ1-2
V gene: TRBV5-4
CDR3 protein: CASSIYRRLDNYGYTF
CDR3 DNA: TGTGCCAGCAGCATTTACAGGAGACTCGATAACTATGGCTACACCTTC

clone size: NA
D gene: TRBD1
J gene: TRBJ2-7
V gene: TRBV28
CDR3 protein: CASSLPRQGLREQYF
CDR3 DNA: TGTGCCAGCAGTTTACCCCGACAGGGGTTAAGAGAGCAGTACTTC

clone size: NA
D gene: NA
J gene: TRBJ1-2
V gene: TRBV18
CDR3 protein: CASSPMTDNYGYTF
CDR3 DNA: TGTGCCAGCTCACCCATGACGGACAACTATGGCTACACCTTC

clone size: NA
D gene: TRBD2
J gene: TRBJ2-5
V gene: TRBV5-1
CDR3 protein: CASSLALGRDQETQYF
CDR3 DNA: TGCGCCAGCAGCTTGGCCTTAGGGAGGGATCAAGAGACCCAGTACTTC

clone size: NA
D gene: NA
J gene: TRBJ1-6
V gene: TRBV28
CDR3 protein: CASSRDPSSPLHF
CDR3 DNA: TGTGCCAGCAGCCGAGACCCAAGTTCACCCCTCCACTTT

clone size: few
D gene: NA
J gene: TRBJ1-3
V gene: TRBV5-6
CDR3 protein: CASSWVGGGNTIYF
CDR3 DNA: TGTGCCAGCAGCTGGGTAGGGGGTGGAAACACCATATATTTT

clone size: NA
D gene: NA
J gene: TRBJ1-6
V gene: TRBV11-3
CDR3 protein: CASSTTRDPRWPNSPLHF
CDR3 DNA: TGTGCCAGCAGTACAACCCGGGACCCGCGTTGGCCGAATTCACCCCTCCACTTT

clone size: NA
D gene: NA
J gene: TRBJ1-2
V gene: TRBV7-9
CDR3 protein: CASLGQRDHGYTF
CDR3 DNA: TGTGCCAGCTTGGGGCAACGTGATCATGGCTACACCTTC

clone size: NA
D gene: NA
J gene: TRBJ2-2
V gene: TRBV5-1
CDR3 protein: CASSPLVGASSGELFF
CDR3 DNA: TGCGCCAGCAGCCCTCTGGTCGGGGCGAGCAGCGGGGAGCTGTTTTTT

clone size: once
D gene: TRBD1
J gene: TRBJ2-1
V gene: TRBV7-9
CDR3 protein: CASSLGGQYNEQFF
CDR3 DNA: TGTGCCAGCAGTCTAGGGGGACAGTACAATGAGCAGTTCTTC

clone size: NA
D gene: TRBD2
J gene: TRBJ2-1
V gene: TRBV7-6
CDR3 protein: CASSSGTSGTAAEQFF
CDR3 DNA: TGTGCCAGCAGCTCCGGGACTAGCGGAACGGCGGCTGAGCAGTTCTTC

clone size: NA
D gene: NA
J gene: TRBJ1-5
V gene: TRBV3-1/TRBV3-2
CDR3 protein: CASSQDRAVNQPQHF
CDR3 DNA: TGTGCCAGCAGCCAAGATCGTGCAGTCAATCAGCCCCAGCATTTT

clone size: NA
D gene: NA
J gene: TRBJ2-7
V gene: TRBV6-1
CDR3 protein: CASSERGYEQYF
CDR3 DNA: TGTGCCAGCAGTGAAAGGGGTTACGAGCAGTACTTC

clone size: NA
D gene: TRBD1
J gene: TRBJ1-2
V gene: TRBV25-1
CDR3 protein: CASSRDRAYGYTF
CDR3 DNA: TGTGCCAGCAGTCGGGACAGGGCCTATGGCTACACCTTC